The 18 T cell receptor beta chains presented below share a single source sample, sequenced in a study of blood T cells in healthy people across ages. A second PCR, run for about 7 to 11 cycles, used a sample-barcoded 5' primer plus a J-beta primer mix. Using its own MiXCR run on the 5' RACE reads, TCRdb lists one record per CDR3 protein. The table lists 710,000 or so distinct CDR3 sequences, over 20% of them singletons. The sequenced sample consisted of blood. Receptors were obtained from a man between 65 and 80 years old in good health.

V usage is TRBV7-9 and J usage is TRBJ2-1, with TRBD1 matching 7 bases. The CDR3 runs 13 residues. V lost 3 bases and J lost 8; bases outside the gene matches: 4. CDR1 is SEHNR, CDR2 FQNEAQ, per germline (reference sequence). This CDR3 is CASSLGQSDEQFF. The CDR3 coding sequence is TGTGCCAGCAGCTTGGGACAGTCGGATGAGCAGTTCTTC.

The chain combines TRBV12-3 or TRBV12-4 with TRBJ1-5; D call uncertain. The CDR3 loop spans 15 amino acids. V was shortened by 3 bases and J by 1 base, with 10 bases between the two germline ends. The CDR3 loop reads CASSFGANSNQPQHF. The CDR3, as DNA: TGTGCCAGCAGTTTTGGTGCAAACAGCAATCAGCCCCAGCATTTT.

Only a few counts were recorded for this clonotype. The chain recombines TRBV19 with TRBJ1-1; the D is unclear. Germline V gene data show CDR1 as LNHDA and CDR2 as SQIVND (reference sequence). The CDR3 is made up of 13 amino acids. Between the trimmed V and J ends, which lost 8 bases and 0 bases, there was a span of 10 bases. CDR3 in amino acids: CASGRNLNTEAFF. The CDR3 nucleotides read TGTGCCAGTGGGCGGAACCTGAACACTGAAGCTTTCTTT. The full variable domain, in which reference TRBV19 and TRBJ1-1 provide the parts outside the CDR3, is DGGITQSPKYLFRKEGQNVTLSCEQNLNHDAMYWYRQDPGQGLRLIYYSQIVNDFQKGDIAEGYSVSREKKESFPLTVTSAQKNPTAFYLCASGRNLNTEAFFGQGTRLTVV.

This clonotype was seen a few times. The rearrangement uses TRBV12-3 or TRBV12-4 and TRBJ1-5; D is undetermined. Trimming removed 5 bases from V and 5 bases from J, with 19 bases in between. The CDR3 length is 16 residues. CDR3 DNA: TGTGCCAGCAGTCCCAACCCCCGGACGACATATCAGCCCCAGCATTTT. It specifies CASSPNPRTTYQPQHF.

The V and J genes are TRBV12-3 or TRBV12-4 and TRBJ1-2; 7 bases match TRBD1. The V segment lost 2 bases and the J segment 2 bases; nucleotides outside the gene matches: 5. This CDR3 spans 15 amino acids. CDR3 sequence: CASSLPPGQNYGYTF. The CDR3 DNA reads as TGTGCCAGCAGTTTACCCCCGGGACAGAACTATGGCTACACCTTC.

This chain joins TRBV2 and TRBJ2-7; TRBD1 matches 7 bases. Germline trimming cut 3 bases from V and 4 bases from J; bases unmatched to any gene: 0. CDR3 size: 12 residues. Germline loops: CDR1 SNHLY, CDR2 FYNNEI. CDR3 sequence reads: CASSDRGYEQYV. DNA for the CDR3: TGTGCCAGCAGTGACAGGGGGTACGAGCAGTACGTC.

The V and J genes are TRBV18 and TRBJ2-5; D is possibly TRBD2 (6 bases). Trimming removed 3 bases from V and 2 bases from J, with 16 bases in between. The CDR3 has 16 residues. CDR1 and CDR2 from the germline V gene are KGHSH and LQKENI. The CDR3 nucleotides read TGTGCCAGCTCACCCGGAGGGGACGCAACACAAGAGACCCAGTACTTC. It yields the protein CASSPGGDATQETQYF. Together with reference TRBV18 and TRBJ2-5, the CDR3 gives the full variable domain: NAGVMQNPRHLVRRRGQEARLRCSPMKGHSHVYWYRQLPEEGLKFMVYLQKENIIDESGMPKERFSAEFPKEGPSILRIQQVVRGDSAAYFCASSPGGDATQETQYFGPGTRLLVL.

Only a few counts were recorded for this clonotype. The CDR3 DNA reads TGTGCCACCACGGGATCGGGACTAGCGGGAACAGATACGCAGTATTTT. This codes for CATTGSGLAGTDTQYF. J is TRBJ2-3 and V is TRBV6-2 or TRBV6-3; TRBD2 agrees at 13 bases. The V segment lost 10 bases and the J segment 3 bases; nucleotides outside the gene matches: 10. The CDR3 runs 16 residues. Germline CDR1 MNHEY, CDR2 SVGEGT.

In its sample, this clonotype was seen a few times. The chain employs TRBV7-2 and TRBJ2-6, with D unclear. The germline CDR1 and CDR2 sequences are SGHTA and FQGNSA. V was trimmed by 5 bases and J by 5 bases, leaving 7 bases between them. The CDR3 extends over 13 amino acids. As DNA, the CDR3 is TGTGCCAGCAGCCCAAGGAGGGCCAACGTCCTGACTTTC. This codes for CASSPRRANVLTF.

Concerning this clonotype itself: One junction end does not reproduce the germline sequence, and a read error may be involved. V gene TRBV19 combines with J gene TRBJ1-2; D call uncertain. From germline, CDR1 is LNHDA and CDR2 SQIVND (reference sequence). The CDR3 is made up of 14 amino acids. The CDR3 region has the DNA TGTGCAAGTACCCTCCTCGAAGGAGTCTATGGCTACACCTTC. Its translation: CASTLLEGVYGYTF. The entire variable domain, with the rest obtained from reference TRBV19 and TRBJ1-2, is as follows: DGGITQSPKYLFRKEGQNVTLSCEQNLNHDAMYWYRQDPGQGLRLIYYSQIVNDFQKGDIAEGYSVSREKKESFPLTVTSAQKNPTAFYLCASTLLEGVYGYTFGSGTRLTVV.

This clonotype has just a few counts. The rearrangement links TRBV13 to TRBJ2-7; D gene unclear. The CDR3 covers 13 residues. Per the germline V gene, CDR1 is PRHDT and CDR2 is FYEKMQ (reference sequence). Trimming stripped 2 bases from V and 0 bases from J, with 5 bases between. CDR3 amino acids: CASSLQRSYEQYV. The CDR3 coding sequence is TGTGCCAGCAGCTTACAGCGCTCCTACGAGCAGTACGTC.

This sequence joins TRBV28 and TRBJ1-5; tentative D call: TRBD1 (5 bases). The germline V gene has CDR1 MDHEN and CDR2 SYDVKM. There are 15 residues in the CDR3. The ends were cut back, 2 bases at V and 6 bases at J, with 14 bases in the middle. As DNA, the CDR3 is TGTGCCAGCAGTTTAGGGTCGCAGGGCGCTCAGCCCCAGCATTTT. Translated, it gives CASSLGSQGAQPQHF.

The CDR3 spells CASSTRTSGFKNIQYF. CDR3 sequence (DNA): TGTGCCAGCAGCACCCGGACTAGCGGGTTCAAAAACATTCAGTACTTC. The chain couples TRBV11-1 to TRBJ2-4; 11 bases align to TRBD2. CDR3 length: 16 residues. V was pared by 5 bases and J by 3 bases, with 6 bases of the junction left unmatched. From germline, CDR1 is SGHAT and CDR2 FQDESV (reference sequence). Based on the CDR3 plus reference TRBV11-1 and TRBJ2-4, the full variable domain is EAEVAQSPRYKITEKSQAVAFWCDPISGHATLYWYRQILGQGPELLVQFQDESVVDDSQLPKDRFSAERLKGVDSTLKIQPAELGDSAMYLCASSTRTSGFKNIQYFGAGTRLSVL.

This clonotype was counted between two and nine times. The chain employs TRBV4-3 and TRBJ2-5; D may be TRBD2 (5 bases). Trimming stripped 0 bases from V and 0 bases from J, with 8 bases between. This CDR3 spans 15 amino acids. Looked up from germline, CDR1 is LGHNA and CDR2 is YSLEER. CDR3: CASSQEGSHQETQYF. In DNA form, the CDR3 reads TGCGCCAGCAGCCAAGAAGGGAGCCACCAAGAGACCCAGTACTTC.

This clonotype was seen repeatedly, ten times or more. The chain links TRBV5-1 to TRBJ1-4; D is ambiguous. The V and J ends lost 2 bases and 0 bases respectively, with 17 bases between them. This CDR3 is built from 18 residues. The germline gives CDR1 SGHRS, CDR2 YFSETQ. The CDR3: CASSFVLGLPATNEKLFF. The CDR3 bases are TGCGCCAGCAGCTTTGTCTTAGGGCTACCGGCAACTAATGAAAAACTGTTTTTT.

V gene TRBV5-1 combines with J gene TRBJ2-1; the D gene is possibly TRBD2 (5 bases). TRBJ2-7 matches the DNA end more closely, so the J call is doubtful. The CDR3 runs 15 residues. Germline V gene sequence: CDR1 SGHRS, CDR2 YFSETQ. In nucleotides, the CDR3 is TGCGCCAGCAGCTTGGCCGAGGGTCGGACCTACGAGCAGTACTTC. Protein: CASSLAEGRTYEQYF.

The CDR3, as DNA: TGTGCCAGCAGTTACTCGGTCAGGGGTGGGGACATTCAGTACTTC. Translation: CASSYSVRGGDIQYF. The V call is TRBV6-5, the J call TRBJ2-4, with D perhaps matching TRBD1 (6 bases). Looked up from germline, CDR1 is MNHEY and CDR2 is SVGAGI. Trimming pared 0 bases from V and 8 bases from J, leaving 14 bases between. The CDR3 runs 15 residues.

This chain uses TRBV28 with TRBJ2-4; 9 bases are shared with TRBD1. The junction had 5 bases not matched to a gene; V was cut back by 7 bases and J by 1 base. The CDR3 totals 15 residues. Germline values: CDR1 MDHEN, CDR2 SYDVKM. CDR3 residues: CASKTGGMAKNIQYF. CDR3 sequence (DNA): TGTGCCAGCAAAACAGGGGGCATGGCCAAAAACATTCAGTACTTC.